This TCR beta chain was sequenced in a study of identical twins. TCRdb re-derived calls from the 5' RACE reads in MiXCR, one entry per CDR3 protein. The data contain around 530,000 distinct CDR3 sequences, approximately 14% of them singletons. As regards this clonotype: Its antigen is not known.

Notes on the study in general: Beta out-of-frame twin sharing showed a weaker excess. Monozygotic twins shared more out-of-frame TCR alpha than recombination models predicted.

V was pared by 4 bases and J by 10 bases, with 10 bases of the junction left unmatched. The CDR3 extends over 13 amino acids. The germline V gene encodes CDR1 SGHRS and CDR2 YFSETQ. These data were also reused for a study on yellow fever vaccine responses in identical twins.

The sequenced material came from CD4+ T cells sorted from blood. The V call is TRBV5-1, the J call TRBJ1-2; 7 nucleotides align to TRBD1. The receptor was isolated from a woman between 18 and 29 years old in good health. For the CDR3, the DNA is TGCGCCAGCAGCCTAAACAGGGGAACAGACTACACCTTC. It translates to CASSLNRGTDYTF.